The present entry profiles one T cell receptor beta chain with its context. The CDR3 totals 17 residues. Germline lookup yields CDR1 LGHNA and CDR2 YSLEER. V lost 2 bases, J lost 3 bases, and 7 bases stayed unmatched. This entry comes from a study of molecular identifiers for immune sequencing clone quantification. Each CDR3 protein is one row after TCRdb ran MiXCR on the PCR reads. Of hundreds of thousands of distinct CDR3 sequences in the sample, around 25% were seen once. The source is a human donor in good health. Some libraries in this study had Jurkat cell RNA spiked in. What was sequenced was naive CD8+ T cells from blood, with Jurkat cell RNA spiked in. Subset of the sample: FACS-sorted CD8+CD4-CCR7+CD45RA+ naive T cells. This chain connects TRBV4-3 to TRBJ2-7, with 13 bases lining up with TRBD2. The CDR3 DNA reads TGCGCCAGCAGCCAATCCTGGACTAGCGGGAGCCTCTACGAGCAGTACTTC. The encoded protein is CASSQSWTSGSLYEQYF.